The subject of this entry is one TCR beta chain. Antigen: not known. Coverage ceases 3 residues before the CDR3 finishes, and the germline J gene fills in the end. The data belong to a study of T cells in women clearing cervical HPV infection. Study at large: Donors had HPV16-related CIN3 or worse; 2 had invasive cancer. Study observations and caveats: TRBV6-7 relative abundance averaged roughly 0.099% in cases and 0.15% to 0.2% in controls.

The CDR3 runs to 13 residues. Germline V gives CDR1 DFQATT, CDR2 SNEGSKA (reference sequence). With 2 bases clipped from V and 7 bases from J, the junction kept 7 bases outside the gene matches. TCRdb's copy holds only in-frame clones and misses some; the assay was immunoSEQ multiplex PCR. The sample shows 20,000 to 25,000 clones, and 9% to 15% sits with its ten largest clones. Each participant carried one incident cervical HPV16 infection only. V usage is TRBV20-1 and J usage is TRBJ1-1; 7 bases fit TRBD1. Source material: blood buffy coat. The source of this sequence is a woman between 18 and 70 years old with a cervical HPV16 infection that either progressed to CIN3+ or cleared (not recorded which). The part of the CDR3 DNA that was read is TGCAGTGCTAGATGGCAGGGGGTGGGTGAA. Encoded protein: CSARWQGVGE. The CDR3, in full, reads CSARWQGVGEAFF.